The rows below give T cell receptor beta chains drawn from one sample of a study of blood T cell repertoires in COVID-19. Libraries were prepared by immunoSEQ multiplex PCR; TCRdb keeps only in-frame clonotypes and omits some of them. Of about 71,000 clones listed, approximately 90% were seen once; the top ten hold about 5.1%. Sequencing input: peripheral blood. These receptors came from a young woman with acute or convalescent COVID-19. CDR3s include the opening cysteine and the closing phenylalanine or tryptophan. The order of the fields is clone size, D gene, J gene, V gene, CDR3 DNA, CDR3 protein. A D gene is named only where the DNA matches it firmly. Clone size, where shown, is once, few, many, or a class for clones that have expanded.

clone size: NA; D gene: NA; J gene: TRBJ2-3; V gene: TRBV7-8; CDR3 DNA: TGTGCCAGCAGCTTATTTCCAGGGGGGACTAGCACAGATACGCAGTATTTT; CDR3 protein: CASSLFPGGTSTDTQYF
clone size: NA; D gene: NA; J gene: TRBJ1-6; V gene: TRBV2; CDR3 DNA: TGTGCCAGCAGCGTGACAGGATATAATTCACCCCTCCACTTT; CDR3 protein: CASSVTGYNSPLHF
clone size: NA; D gene: NA; J gene: TRBJ1-1; V gene: TRBV7-2; CDR3 DNA: TGTGCCAGCAGCTCTGGGGACACTATTGGCACTGAAGCTTTCTTT; CDR3 protein: CASSSGDTIGTEAFF
clone size: NA; D gene: NA; J gene: TRBJ2-7; V gene: TRBV18; CDR3 DNA: TGTGCCAGCTCAACCCGGGGTTTTCCCTACGAGCAGTACTTC; CDR3 protein: CASSTRGFPYEQYF
clone size: NA; D gene: TRBD2; J gene: TRBJ2-3; V gene: TRBV3-1/TRBV3-2; CDR3 DNA: TGTGCCAGCAGCCAAGAGGGACTAGCGGGGGGGGGCACAGATACGCAGTATTTT; CDR3 protein: CASSQEGLAGGGTDTQYF
clone size: NA; D gene: TRBD2; J gene: TRBJ2-3; V gene: TRBV29-1; CDR3 DNA: TGCAGCGTTGGGTTACTAGCGGCAGGGAGCACAGATACGCAGTATTTT; CDR3 protein: CSVGLLAAGSTDTQYF
clone size: few; D gene: TRBD2; J gene: TRBJ2-5; V gene: TRBV3-1/TRBV3-2; CDR3 DNA: TGTGCCAGCAGCCAAGAGGTTTGGCGGGGGGAGGAAGAGACCCAGTACTTC; CDR3 protein: CASSQEVWRGEEETQYF
clone size: NA; D gene: TRBD1; J gene: TRBJ1-3; V gene: TRBV28; CDR3 DNA: TGTGCCAGCACCCTGACAGGGGCTGGAAACACCATATATTTT; CDR3 protein: CASTLTGAGNTIYF
clone size: NA; D gene: NA; J gene: TRBJ1-2; V gene: TRBV7-9; CDR3 DNA: TGTGCCAGCAGCCCCCTGCAGGGGAAGGATGGCTACACCTTC; CDR3 protein: CASSPLQGKDGYTF
clone size: NA; D gene: NA; J gene: TRBJ2-7; V gene: TRBV20-1; CDR3 DNA: TGCAGTGCTAGACATTCCTACGAGCAGTACTTC; CDR3 protein: CSARHSYEQYF
clone size: NA; D gene: NA; J gene: TRBJ1-5; V gene: TRBV21-1; CDR3 DNA: TGTGCCAGCAGCAAAGAGACAGGGCTCAATCAGCCCCAGCATTTT; CDR3 protein: CASSKETGLNQPQHF
clone size: NA; D gene: NA; J gene: TRBJ2-3; V gene: TRBV18; CDR3 DNA: TGTGCCAGCTCACCTACTAAAAAAGACACAGATACGCAGTATTTT; CDR3 protein: CASSPTKKDTDTQYF
clone size: NA; D gene: NA; J gene: TRBJ1-6; V gene: TRBV3-1/TRBV3-2; CDR3 DNA: TGTGCCAGCAGCCCAGGGAACTCACCCCTCCACTTT; CDR3 protein: CASSPGNSPLHF
clone size: NA; D gene: TRBD1; J gene: TRBJ2-1; V gene: TRBV7-9; CDR3 DNA: TGTGCCAGCAGCGCGGACAGGTCACGCAATGAGCAGTTCTTC; CDR3 protein: CASSADRSRNEQFF
clone size: NA; D gene: NA; J gene: TRBJ1-3; V gene: TRBV7-2; CDR3 DNA: TGTGCCAGCAGCTTAGTCGGGGGAAACTCTGGAAACACCATATATTTT; CDR3 protein: CASSLVGGNSGNTIYF
clone size: NA; D gene: TRBD1; J gene: TRBJ2-3; V gene: TRBV18; CDR3 DNA: TGTGCCAGCTCACTGACGACAGGGAACACAGATACGCAGTATTTT; CDR3 protein: CASSLTTGNTDTQYF
clone size: NA; D gene: TRBD2; J gene: TRBJ2-1; V gene: TRBV10-1; CDR3 DNA: TGCGCCAGCTCCAGCGGGAGGTACAATGAGCAGTTCTTC; CDR3 protein: CASSSGRYNEQFF
clone size: NA; D gene: NA; J gene: TRBJ2-5; V gene: TRBV7-2; CDR3 DNA: TGTGCCAGCAGCGCCGGGTGGACCCAGTACTTC; CDR3 protein: CASSAGWTQYF
clone size: NA; D gene: TRBD1; J gene: TRBJ1-2; V gene: TRBV7-9; CDR3 DNA: TGTGCCAGCAGATCCGGGACAGGGAATGGCTACACCTTC; CDR3 protein: CASRSGTGNGYTF
clone size: NA; D gene: TRBD1; J gene: TRBJ1-1; V gene: TRBV7-2; CDR3 DNA: TGTGCCAGCAGCCACGGACAGGGGAGGGAAGGCACTGAAGCTTTCTTT; CDR3 protein: CASSHGQGREGTEAFF
clone size: NA; D gene: NA; J gene: TRBJ1-1; V gene: TRBV7-9; CDR3 DNA: TGTGCCAGCAGCTTACAAGCTTCAGGGAACACTGAAGCTTTCTTT; CDR3 protein: CASSLQASGNTEAFF
clone size: NA; D gene: NA; J gene: TRBJ1-4; V gene: TRBV18; CDR3 DNA: TGTGCCAGCTCACCAAAAGGCAGGGATGAAAAACTGTTTTTT; CDR3 protein: CASSPKGRDEKLFF
clone size: NA; D gene: NA; J gene: TRBJ1-2; V gene: TRBV5-1; CDR3 DNA: TGCGCCAGCAGCTTGTCTCCGGAGAACTATGGCTACACCTTC; CDR3 protein: CASSLSPENYGYTF
clone size: NA; D gene: NA; J gene: TRBJ1-3; V gene: TRBV11-2; CDR3 DNA: TGTGCCAGCAGCTTATCACCCCGGGACACCATATATTTT; CDR3 protein: CASSLSPRDTIYF
clone size: NA; D gene: TRBD1; J gene: TRBJ2-7; V gene: TRBV5-6; CDR3 DNA: TGTGCCAGCAGCTTGGGACAGGGGGCTAGGGAGCAGTACTTC; CDR3 protein: CASSLGQGAREQYF
clone size: NA; D gene: TRBD1; J gene: TRBJ1-1; V gene: TRBV20-1; CDR3 DNA: TGCGCGGGACAGGGGACAACTGAAGCTTTCTTT; CDR3 protein: CAGQGTTEAFF
clone size: NA; D gene: NA; J gene: TRBJ1-1; V gene: TRBV10-3; CDR3 DNA: TGTGCCATCAGTAATATACAGAACACTGAAGCTTTCTTT; CDR3 protein: CAISNIQNTEAFF
clone size: NA; D gene: TRBD1; J gene: TRBJ2-1; V gene: TRBV27; CDR3 DNA: TGTGCCAGCAGTTCCCTAGGGACAGGGAGGGATGAGCAGTTCTTC; CDR3 protein: CASSSLGTGRDEQFF
clone size: few; D gene: TRBD1; J gene: TRBJ2-5; V gene: TRBV7-8; CDR3 DNA: TGTGCCAGCAGCCCACGGGACAGACCTCAAGAGACCCAGTACTTC; CDR3 protein: CASSPRDRPQETQYF
clone size: NA; D gene: NA; J gene: TRBJ1-2; V gene: TRBV5-4; CDR3 DNA: TGTGCCAGCAGCATCATAGGAGCTAACTATGGCTACACCTTC; CDR3 protein: CASSIIGANYGYTF
clone size: NA; D gene: TRBD2; J gene: TRBJ2-3; V gene: TRBV5-1; CDR3 DNA: TGCGCCAGCAGCCCGAGGGACACAAGGACTAGCGTGGATACGCAGTATTTT; CDR3 protein: CASSPRDTRTSVDTQYF
clone size: NA; D gene: NA; J gene: TRBJ2-2; V gene: TRBV6-2/TRBV6-3; CDR3 DNA: TGTGCCAGCAGTTACTCTTTACGGAGGGCCTTAGTCGGGGAGCTGTTTTTT; CDR3 protein: CASSYSLRRALVGELFF
clone size: NA; D gene: TRBD2; J gene: TRBJ2-1; V gene: TRBV3-1/TRBV3-2; CDR3 DNA: TGTGCCAGCAGCCCGATTACTAGCGGGGAAGTAGAGCAGTTCTTC; CDR3 protein: CASSPITSGEVEQFF
clone size: NA; D gene: TRBD2; J gene: TRBJ2-3; V gene: TRBV14; CDR3 DNA: TGTGCCAGCAGCCCAGGACTAGCGGCCACAGATACGCAGTATTTT; CDR3 protein: CASSPGLAATDTQYF
clone size: NA; D gene: NA; J gene: TRBJ2-1; V gene: TRBV12-3/TRBV12-4; CDR3 DNA: TGTGCCAGCAGTATTAGCGTCAATGAGCAGTTCTTC; CDR3 protein: CASSISVNEQFF
clone size: NA; D gene: NA; J gene: TRBJ2-4; V gene: TRBV6-2/TRBV6-3; CDR3 DNA: TGTGCCAGCAGTTACCCGGGGATTCGAGCCAAAAACATTCAGTACTTC; CDR3 protein: CASSYPGIRAKNIQYF
clone size: NA; D gene: TRBD1; J gene: TRBJ1-6; V gene: TRBV30; CDR3 DNA: TGTGCCTGGAGTACCGGGACAGATAATTCACCCCTCCACTTT; CDR3 protein: CAWSTGTDNSPLHF
clone size: NA; D gene: NA; J gene: TRBJ2-7; V gene: TRBV3-1/TRBV3-2; CDR3 DNA: TGTGCCAGCAGCCAAGAGGTCGGAAGCCGGCCAGGCTCCTACGAGCAGTACTTC; CDR3 protein: CASSQEVGSRPGSYEQYF
clone size: NA; D gene: NA; J gene: TRBJ2-1; V gene: TRBV5-5; CDR3 DNA: TGTGCCAGCAGCTTGGCGGGTGGGAATGAGCAGTTCTTC; CDR3 protein: CASSLAGGNEQFF
clone size: NA; D gene: TRBD2; J gene: TRBJ2-3; V gene: TRBV13; CDR3 DNA: TGTGCCAGCAGCCCGCGGGAGGTCACAGATACGCAGTATTTT; CDR3 protein: CASSPREVTDTQYF
clone size: few; D gene: NA; J gene: TRBJ2-2; V gene: TRBV5-4; CDR3 DNA: TGTGCCAGCAGCTTGCGTACAGGTGCGAACACCGGGGAGCTGTTTTTT; CDR3 protein: CASSLRTGANTGELFF
clone size: NA; D gene: NA; J gene: TRBJ2-7; V gene: TRBV4-3; CDR3 DNA: TGCGCCAGCAGCCAAGAATTGGGCTTAACCTACGAGCAGTACTTC; CDR3 protein: CASSQELGLTYEQYF
clone size: NA; D gene: NA; J gene: TRBJ1-2; V gene: TRBV23-1; CDR3 DNA: TGCGCCAGCAGTCAATCACCCAGTATCTACACCTTC; CDR3 protein: CASSQSPSIYTF
clone size: NA; D gene: NA; J gene: TRBJ2-1; V gene: TRBV6-5; CDR3 DNA: TGTGCCAGCAGGTTGGAGACGGCCGTTAGGCAGTTCTTC; CDR3 protein: CASRLETAVRQFF
clone size: NA; D gene: NA; J gene: TRBJ1-1; V gene: TRBV7-8; CDR3 DNA: TGTGCCAGCAGCTTAATGTCCGAGGGAACTGAAGCTTTCTTT; CDR3 protein: CASSLMSEGTEAFF
clone size: NA; D gene: TRBD2; J gene: TRBJ2-1; V gene: TRBV5-1; CDR3 DNA: TGCGCCAGCAGCCCCCCGGGGGGTCGGCGTAATGAGCAGTTCTTC; CDR3 protein: CASSPPGGRRNEQFF
clone size: once; D gene: NA; J gene: TRBJ2-1; V gene: TRBV24-1; CDR3 DNA: TGTGCCACCAGTGATTCCCCGGGACAGGGTAGCGGGGGAAGATACAATGAGCAGTTCTTC; CDR3 protein: CATSDSPGQGSGGRYNEQFF
clone size: NA; D gene: NA; J gene: TRBJ1-6; V gene: TRBV10-3; CDR3 DNA: TGTGCCATCAGTCTTGGGGGGGCCTCAGATTCACCCCTCCACTTT; CDR3 protein: CAISLGGASDSPLHF
clone size: NA; D gene: NA; J gene: TRBJ1-6; V gene: TRBV7-2; CDR3 DNA: TGTGCCAGCAGCTTCAGGACAGTGGTTTATAATTCACCCCTCCACTTT; CDR3 protein: CASSFRTVVYNSPLHF
clone size: NA; D gene: NA; J gene: TRBJ1-5; V gene: TRBV7-2; CDR3 DNA: TGTGCCAGCAGCTCCAATCGCGTCTCGGGTAGCAATCAGCCCCAGCATTTT; CDR3 protein: CASSSNRVSGSNQPQHF
clone size: NA; D gene: TRBD1; J gene: TRBJ2-7; V gene: TRBV7-9; CDR3 DNA: TGTGCCAGCAGCCCCGGGACAGGGGGCAACGAGCAGTACTTC; CDR3 protein: CASSPGTGGNEQYF
clone size: once; D gene: TRBD1; J gene: TRBJ2-5; V gene: TRBV5-6; CDR3 DNA: TGTGCCAGCAGCGGAATTAACAGGGGGCGCGGAGAGACCCAGTACTTC; CDR3 protein: CASSGINRGRGETQYF
clone size: NA; D gene: TRBD1; J gene: TRBJ2-2; V gene: TRBV2; CDR3 DNA: TGTGCCAGCAGTGCCGGGACAGGGGGACGCACCGGGGAGCTGTTTTTT; CDR3 protein: CASSAGTGGRTGELFF
clone size: NA; D gene: NA; J gene: TRBJ2-1; V gene: TRBV5-5; CDR3 DNA: TGTGCCAGCAGCTTGGGGGCGAACAATGAGCAGTTCTTC; CDR3 protein: CASSLGANNEQFF
clone size: NA; D gene: TRBD1; J gene: TRBJ2-3; V gene: TRBV7-8; CDR3 DNA: TGTGCCAGCAGAAGCACCCGGGACAGGGGCTCAGATACGCAGTATTTT; CDR3 protein: CASRSTRDRGSDTQYF
clone size: NA; D gene: TRBD2; J gene: TRBJ2-3; V gene: TRBV9; CDR3 DNA: TGTGCCAGCAGCGCTAGCGGTTCCGCCACAGATACGCAGTATTTT; CDR3 protein: CASSASGSATDTQYF
clone size: once; D gene: NA; J gene: TRBJ2-1; V gene: TRBV5-1; CDR3 DNA: TGCGCCAGCAGCTGGGGAACAGGCGTCTCCTACAATGAGCAGTTCTTC; CDR3 protein: CASSWGTGVSYNEQFF
clone size: NA; D gene: TRBD1; J gene: TRBJ1-1; V gene: TRBV2; CDR3 DNA: TGTGCCAGCACTCCAACGGGACAGAATTTGAACACTGAAGCTTTCTTT; CDR3 protein: CASTPTGQNLNTEAFF